The clone carrying this T cell receptor (beta chain) appeared once. The same CDR3 is also encoded by other DNA sequences in this sample. The assay was immunoSEQ multiplex PCR, and TCRdb's table has in-frame clones only and misses some. The sample has millions of clones; over 90% are singletons. In germline, CDR1 is KGHSH, CDR2 LQKENI. The V end lost 2 bases, the J end lost 4 bases, and 8 bases lay between the germline ends. CDR3 length: 13 residues. This sample stems from a study of shared clonotypes between healthy human individuals. The chain has TRBV18 and TRBJ2-5; D is possibly TRBD2 (6 bases). The material sequenced was naive CD4+ T cells from PBMCs. Subset denoted: CD45RA+ positively selected. This clonotype was obtained from a man younger than 35 in good health. Some clones in this sample may be carry-over from other donors' samples. The CDR3: CASSPGGSETQYF. CDR3 bases: TGTGCCAGCTCACCAGGGGGGTCAGAGACCCAGTACTTC.